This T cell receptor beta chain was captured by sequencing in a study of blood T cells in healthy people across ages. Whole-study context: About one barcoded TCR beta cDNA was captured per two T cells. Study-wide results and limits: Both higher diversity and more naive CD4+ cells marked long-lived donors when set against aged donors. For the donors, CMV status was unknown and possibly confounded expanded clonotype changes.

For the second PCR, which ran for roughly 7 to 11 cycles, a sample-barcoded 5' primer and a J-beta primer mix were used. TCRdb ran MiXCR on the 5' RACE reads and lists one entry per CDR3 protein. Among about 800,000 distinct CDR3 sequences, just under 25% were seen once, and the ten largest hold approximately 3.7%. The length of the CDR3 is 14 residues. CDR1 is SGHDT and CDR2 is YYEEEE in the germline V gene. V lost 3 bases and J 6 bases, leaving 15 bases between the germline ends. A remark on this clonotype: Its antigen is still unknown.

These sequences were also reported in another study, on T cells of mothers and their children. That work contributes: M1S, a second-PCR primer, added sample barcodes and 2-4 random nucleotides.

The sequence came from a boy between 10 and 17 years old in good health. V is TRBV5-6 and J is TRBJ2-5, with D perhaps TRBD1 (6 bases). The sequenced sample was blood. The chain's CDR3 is CASSYPRGLQTQYF. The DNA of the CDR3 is TGTGCCAGCAGCTACCCGAGGGGGTTGCAGACCCAGTACTTC.